This T cell receptor (beta chain) is drawn from a study of early T cells in non-severe SARS-CoV-2 infection (dated by TCRdb to the early 2020s). With respect to the entire study: Bulk RNA from unsorted whole blood was used for TCR sequencing, so alpha and beta chains could not be paired. Paper-wide results and their limitations: VDJdb matching was skewed toward anti-spike CD8 responses and likely underestimated virus-specific expansions, missing private and CD4 specificities.

This clonotype was counted ten times or more. The antigen this receptor binds is unknown. No qualities accompany the bases; no much larger clone lies one base away. CDR1 DFQATT and CDR2 SNEGSKA are derived from the germline V gene (reference sequence). The germline V and J ends show losses of 2 bases and 2 bases respectively, and no gene match explains 6 bases of the junction. Including the terminal cysteine and phenylalanine, the CDR3 comprises 14 residues. The entry retains the CDR3 DNA only, 42 bases that are in frame from base 1. The method was 5' RACE. The data were produced on a NextSeq 500. The TCR library protocol attached unique molecular identifiers to individual cDNA molecules to correct for sequencing error and PCR bias. Both TCR alpha and beta chains were sequenced, and tight co-correlation was observed between alpha and beta sequence abundances in each sample. The study's own analysis went as follows. Decombinator V4 was used to annotate the V gene, J gene and CDR3 of the TCR sequences. TCRs were defined as expanded if a significant change between any two time points was detected under a Poisson model with p below 0.0001. TCR abundances were normalised to the total number of TCRs sequenced per sample and expressed as counts per million. TRAV1-2 paired with TRAJ12, TRAJ20 or TRAJ33 defined MAIT TCRs, while TRAV10 paired with TRAJ18 defined iNKT TCRs. VDJdb, accessed 1 November 2021, was searched for CMV, EBV and SARS-CoV-2 annotated TCRs, with TCRs annotated for multiple antigens excluded. Through fastp at Q25 and MiXCR, TCRdb rebuilt clones from the public reads, retaining in-frame beta chains. Here each entry gathers all rows of one CDR3 protein and keeps the most common genes and DNA. TCRdb's processing, not the study's, gives the V and J calls here. This sample has about 33,000 distinct CDR3 sequences in its table, and about 7% of those were observed once. Of the sample, 4% to 5% falls within the top ten clones.

A case-control design nested within a healthcare worker cohort in London, UK, was used, with weekly nasopharyngeal swab PCR tests and blood sampling performed. Healthcare workers were recruited during the week of the UK lockdown, between 23 and 31 March 2020, and followed weekly for up to roughly 15 weeks. The sequencing sample was made of whole blood. The receptor was derived from an adult who was a healthcare worker with PCR-confirmed SARS-CoV-2 infection or an uninfected control (not recorded which). The chain couples TRBV20-1 to TRBJ2-7, and TRBD1 matches 7 of the central bases. The DNA reads as follows: TGCAGTGCTAGAAAGACAGGGTATCCCTACGAGCAGTACTTC. This encodes CSARKTGYPYEQYF.